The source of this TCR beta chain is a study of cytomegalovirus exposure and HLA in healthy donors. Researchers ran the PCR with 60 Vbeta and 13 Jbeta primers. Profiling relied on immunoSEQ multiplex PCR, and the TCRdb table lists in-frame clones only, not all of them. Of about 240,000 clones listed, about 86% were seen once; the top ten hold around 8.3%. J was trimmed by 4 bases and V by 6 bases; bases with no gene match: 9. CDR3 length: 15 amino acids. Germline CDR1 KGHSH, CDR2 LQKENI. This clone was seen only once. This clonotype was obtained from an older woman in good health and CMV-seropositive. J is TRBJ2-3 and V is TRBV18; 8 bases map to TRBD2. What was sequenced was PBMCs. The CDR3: CASSLGLAAPDTQYF. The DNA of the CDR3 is TGTGCCAGCTCCCTCGGACTAGCCGCCCCAGATACGCAGTATTTT.